Presented here are 32 T cell receptor beta chains from one specimen sequenced in a study of CD8 T cells in Susac syndrome. When the RNA was reverse transcribed, random hexamers were used with an input of roughly 0.5 to 1 ug. TCRdb reprocessed the immunoSEQ multiplex PCR reads via MiXCR and lists one record per CDR3 protein. The table lists roughly 180,000 distinct CDR3 sequences, approximately 94% of them singletons. Sequencing was carried out using CD4+ T cells from PBMCs. The receptors originated from a human donor in good health.

The rearrangement uses TRBV20-1 and TRBJ1-5; 8 bases line up with TRBD1. With 5 bases clipped from V and 7 bases from J, the junction kept 7 bases outside the gene matches. The CDR3 totals 13 residues. The V gene's germline CDR1 is DFQATT and CDR2 SNEGSKA (reference sequence). The CDR3 DNA reads TGCAGTGCTCAGCAGGGGGCACAGCAGCCCCAGCATTTT. Translating it yields CSAQQGAQQPQHF.

This clonotype occurred a few times. The rearrangement joins TRBV27 to TRBJ1-5; TRBD1 matches at 10 bases. V was pared by 3 bases and J by 5 bases, with 4 bases of the junction left unmatched. The CDR3 has 15 amino acids. In germline, CDR1 is MNHEY, CDR2 SMNVEV (reference sequence). This CDR3 reads CASSLSGQGYQPQHF. DNA of the CDR3: TGTGCCAGCAGTTTGTCGGGACAGGGGTATCAGCCCCAGCATTTT.

The chain uses TRBV29-1 and TRBJ2-1; D might be TRBD2 (5 bases). The CDR3 has 12 amino acids. Deletions cut 2 bases from V and 6 bases from J, with 8 bases between. Germline V gene sequence: CDR1 SQVTM, CDR2 ANQGSEA. DNA for the CDR3: TGCAGCGTTGAATCCGGGATCAATGAGCAGTTCTTC. It specifies CSVESGINEQFF.

The V gene is TRBV27, the J gene TRBJ2-2, with 9 bases matching TRBD2. The germline gives CDR1 MNHEY, CDR2 SMNVEV (reference sequence). The CDR3 consists of 15 residues. After removal of 1 base from V and 6 bases from J, the junction contained 3 bases not matched to a gene. The CDR3 reads CASSLWSGRSGELFF. CDR3 in DNA: TGTGCCAGCAGTTTATGGAGCGGGAGGTCCGGGGAGCTGTTTTTT.

The V call is TRBV6-2 or TRBV6-3, the J call TRBJ1-5, with TRBD1 identical over 7 bases. The CDR3 is 15 amino acids. V gave up 5 bases and J gave up 7 bases; unmatched junction bases: 11. Germline V lookup: CDR1 MNHEY, CDR2 SVGEGT. Here the CDR3 reads CASSRSIGGRQPQHF. The DNA for the CDR3 is TGTGCCAGCAGTAGGTCCATAGGGGGCCGACAGCCCCAGCATTTT.

The CDR3 reads CASEITRKETQYF. In DNA, the CDR3 is TGTGCCAGTGAAATCACGAGGAAAGAGACCCAGTACTTC. This chain uses TRBV28 with TRBJ2-5, with D uncertain. V lost 9 bases to trimming and J lost 3 bases, with 14 bases between them. This CDR3 region has 13 residues. Germline assignment: CDR1 MDHEN and CDR2 SYDVKM. Based on the CDR3 plus reference TRBV28 and TRBJ2-5, the full variable domain is DVKVTQSSRYLVKRTGEKVFLECVQDMDHENMFWYRQDPGLGLRLIYFSYDVKMKEKGDIPEGYSVSREKKERFSLILESASTNQTSMYLCASEITRKETQYFGPGTRLLVL.

V gene TRBV30 combines with J gene TRBJ2-7, with D possibly matching TRBD2 (5 bases). V was shortened by 0 bases and J by 3 bases, with 12 bases between the two germline ends. The CDR3 consists of 14 residues. CDR1 is GTSNPN and CDR2 is SVGIG in the germline V gene (reference sequence). In DNA, the CDR3 is TGTGCCTGGAGTGTAGAGGCGGGCCACTACGAGCAGTACTTC. Protein sequence: CAWSVEAGHYEQYF. The complete variable domain, with remaining parts taken from reference TRBV30 and TRBJ2-7, reads SQTIHQWPATLVQPVGSPLSLECTVEGTSNPNLYWYRQAAGRGLQLLFYSVGIGQISSEVPQNLSASRPQDRQFILSSKKLLLSDSGFYLCAWSVEAGHYEQYFGPGTRLTVT.

This clonotype was observed once. The CDR3 DNA follows: TGTGCCACCTCCCCTGGGTTTGCAGCTGGCCCATACAATGAGCAGTTCTTC. This sequence encodes CATSPGFAAGPYNEQFF. V and J are TRBV6-2 or TRBV6-3 and TRBJ2-1; unclear D gene. The V and J ends lost 10 bases and 4 bases respectively, with 26 bases between them. Germline V gene data show CDR1 as MNHEY and CDR2 as SVGEGT. The CDR3 loop spans 17 amino acids.

The rearrangement uses TRBV24-1 and TRBJ2-2, with unresolved D. The V end was cut by 3 bases, the J end by 3 bases, with 4 bases between. The CDR3 is 13 residues long. CDR1 is KGHDR, CDR2 SFDVKD, per germline. The CDR3 region has the DNA TGTGCCACCAGTGATCCATACACCGGGGAGCTGTTTTTT. As protein: CATSDPYTGELFF.

The chain recombines TRBV7-2 with TRBJ2-3; 9 bases line up with TRBD1. Trimming cost V 5 bases and J 1 base; bases outside gene matches: 4. The CDR3 length is 15 residues. Per germline, CDR1 SGHTA and CDR2 FQGNSA. CDR3 sequence: CASSPQGARTDTQYF. The CDR3 nucleotides read TGTGCCAGCAGCCCACAGGGGGCACGCACAGATACGCAGTATTTT.

The chain is built from TRBV20-1 and TRBJ1-1; no clear D. Between the trimmed V and J ends, which lost 3 bases and 4 bases, there was a span of 12 bases. CDR3 length: 13 amino acids. Germline values: CDR1 DFQATT, CDR2 SNEGSKA (reference sequence). The CDR3 reads CSARGVTSTEAFF. The CDR3 DNA sequence: TGCAGTGCTAGGGGAGTAACCAGCACTGAAGCTTTCTTT.

The gene calls are TRBV4-1 and TRBJ2-1; D is uncertain. From germline, CDR1 is MGHRA and CDR2 YSYEKL. V was shortened by 0 bases and J by 10 bases, with 4 bases between the two germline ends. The CDR3 is made up of 11 amino acids. CDR3 coding DNA: TGCGCCAGCAGCCAAGATCGGGAGCAGTTCTTC. This gives the protein CASSQDREQFF.

The rearrangement joins TRBV20-1 to TRBJ2-1; D might be TRBD1 or TRBD2, each matching 6 bases. The CDR3 sequence is 14 residues long. In germline, CDR1 is DFQATT, CDR2 SNEGSKA (reference sequence). Trimming cost V 4 bases and J 4 bases, with 14 bases left between them. The CDR3 DNA follows: TGCAGTGCTACCGACTGGAGGGGGTACAATGAGCAGTTCTTC. Protein product: CSATDWRGYNEQFF.

The rearrangement links TRBV2 to TRBJ1-2; D ambiguous. Germline CDR1 SNHLY, CDR2 FYNNEI. CDR3 length: 14 residues. V gave up 2 bases and J gave up 2 bases, with 9 bases separating them. The CDR3, as DNA: TGTGCCAGCAGTGAATTCGACACGAACTATGGCTACACCTTC. Residues: CASSEFDTNYGYTF.

The chain links TRBV27 to TRBJ2-3; TRBD2 matches at 7 bases. The ends lost 7 bases at V and 8 bases at J; junction bases unmatched: 9. Germline CDR1 reads MNHEY; CDR2 reads SMNVEV (reference sequence). The CDR3 extends over 13 amino acids. In DNA form, the CDR3 reads TGTGCCAGCACGGCAGGGAGGGGCGGTACGCAGTATTTT. Its protein product is CASTAGRGGTQYF.

This clonotype was counted only a few times. This chain uses TRBV4-3 with TRBJ2-7, with 12 positions matching TRBD2. Germline V gene lookup returns CDR1 LGHNA and CDR2 YSLEER. The CDR3 covers 16 residues. J gave up 5 bases and V 0 bases, and 5 bases lay outside the gene matches. Here the CDR3 DNA reads TGCGCCAGCAGCCAAGAGCCCCTAGCGGGAGGGAACGAGCAGTACTTC. Translated: CASSQEPLAGGNEQYF.

This sequence joins TRBV20-1 and TRBJ2-7; D might be TRBD2 (5 bases). V gave up 5 bases and J gave up 7 bases, with 21 bases separating them. The CDR3 consists of 14 residues. Germline V gene data show CDR1 as DFQATT and CDR2 as SNEGSKA (reference sequence). The CDR3, as DNA: TGCAGTGCTTCGAGAGGGCATGTCCCTTGGGAGCAGTACTTC. It codes for CSASRGHVPWEQYF.

The sample holds one count of this clonotype. For the CDR3, the DNA is TGTGCCAGCAGTCACATCTACGAGCAGTACTTC. This translates into CASSHIYEQYF. This chain connects TRBV28 to TRBJ2-7; D not certain. CDR3 size: 11 residues. V was pared by 5 bases and J by 3 bases, with 5 bases between. The germline V gene encodes CDR1 MDHEN and CDR2 SYDVKM. Together with reference TRBV28 and TRBJ2-7, the CDR3 gives the full variable domain: DVKVTQSSRYLVKRTGEKVFLECVQDMDHENMFWYRQDPGLGLRLIYFSYDVKMKEKGDIPEGYSVSREKKERFSLILESASTNQTSMYLCASSHIYEQYFGPGTRLTVT.

This sequence joins TRBV20-1 and TRBJ2-1; tentative D call: TRBD2 (5 bases). This CDR3 contains 11 residues. Germline V gene data show CDR1 as DFQATT and CDR2 as SNEGSKA (reference sequence). Trimming stripped 5 bases from V and 7 bases from J, with 9 bases between. The CDR3 reads CSALTGNEQFF. The CDR3 nucleotides are TGCAGTGCTCTGACGGGGAATGAGCAGTTCTTC.

This clonotype was seen just once. The CDR3 region is CASSRQVAGELFF. CDR3 nucleotides: TGTGCCAGCAGCAGACAGGTTGCCGGGGAGCTGTTTTTT. The rearrangement joins TRBV11-2 to TRBJ2-2; a possible D gene is TRBD1 (6 bases). This CDR3 comprises 13 residues. CDR1 and CDR2 from the germline V gene are SGHAT and FQNNGV. Between the trimmed V and J ends, which lost 5 bases and 6 bases, there was a span of 10 bases.

The J gene is TRBJ1-3, the V gene TRBV4-3, with a tentative D call TRBD1 (5 bases). Trimming cost V 0 bases and J 10 bases, with 7 bases left between them. The germline V gene encodes CDR1 LGHNA and CDR2 YSLEER. The CDR3 covers 12 residues. CDR3 in amino acids: CASSQESGTIYF. CDR3 nucleotides: TGCGCCAGCAGCCAAGAGTCAGGGACCATATATTTT.

This clonotype has only one observation. This chain connects TRBV6-6 to TRBJ2-3, with D unresolved. The CDR3 is 16 residues long. The ends were cut back, 0 bases at V and 4 bases at J, with 14 bases in the middle. In germline, CDR1 is MNHNY, CDR2 SVGAGI (reference sequence). The CDR3 bases are TGTGCCAGCAGTTACTCTTCTTCGCCTGGGTCAGATACGCAGTATTTT. Residues: CASSYSSSPGSDTQYF.

This clonotype was found once. CDR3: CASSPLGLAGRTYEQYF. DNA for the CDR3: TGTGCCAGCAGCCCCCTGGGACTAGCGGGGAGGACCTACGAGCAGTACTTC. The V call is TRBV14, the J call TRBJ2-7; 13 positions match TRBD2. Trimming removed 4 bases from V and 2 bases from J; junction bases left unmatched: 8. CDR1 is SGHDN and CDR2 is FVKESK in the germline V gene. The CDR3 has 17 residues.

The rearrangement links TRBV7-3 to TRBJ2-3; D call uncertain. V was pared by 5 bases and J by 0 bases, with 9 bases between. The CDR3 has 14 amino acids. Germline CDR1 and CDR2: SGHTA and FQGTGA. The CDR3 here is CASSARSSTDTQYF. In nucleotides, the CDR3 is TGTGCCAGCAGCGCTAGATCTAGCACAGATACGCAGTATTTT.

The rearrangement links TRBV6-2 or TRBV6-3 to TRBJ2-1, with 13 bases that match TRBD2. Germline assignment: CDR1 MNHEY and CDR2 SVGEGT. Losses at the gene ends were 2 bases for V and 10 bases for J; bases not matched to a gene: 5. The CDR3 covers 15 residues. This chain's CDR3 is CASSYTSGRAREQFF. CDR3 DNA sequence: TGTGCCAGCAGTTACACTAGCGGGAGGGCTCGGGAGCAGTTCTTC.

The chain combines TRBV11-2 with TRBJ2-1; D is undetermined. With 2 bases removed from V and 7 bases from J, the gap between germline ends came to 6 bases. The CDR3 runs to 12 residues. CDR1 SGHAT and CDR2 FQNNGV come from the germline V gene. The CDR3 nucleotides are TGTGCCAGCAGCTTAAACCGAAATGAGCAGTTCTTC. This sequence encodes CASSLNRNEQFF. Filled out from reference TRBV11-2 and TRBJ2-1, the complete variable domain reads EAGVAQSPRYKIIEKRQSVAFWCNPISGHATLYWYQQILGQGPKLLIQFQNNGVVDDSQLPKDRFSAERLKGVDSTLKIQPAKLEDSAVYLCASSLNRNEQFFGPGTRLTVL.

The chain recombines TRBV29-1 with TRBJ1-1; D uncertain. Germline CDR1 is SQVTM and CDR2 is ANQGSEA. The CDR3 is 13 residues long. Trimming took 6 bases from V and 1 from J, leaving 12 bases between them. CDR3 region: CSVAVLGNTEAFF. In DNA form, the CDR3 reads TGCAGCGTCGCGGTCCTAGGGAACACTGAAGCTTTCTTT.

The CDR3 nucleotides are TGTGCCAGCTCACGGGCCGGGAGAGGTGAGCAGTTCTTC. Translated: CASSRAGRGEQFF. V and J are TRBV18 and TRBJ2-1; possibly TRBD2 for D (6 bases). Trimming shortened V by 4 bases and J by 9 bases, and 13 bases separated the two germline ends. This CDR3 comprises 13 residues. The germline V gene has CDR1 KGHSH and CDR2 LQKENI.

The rearrangement joins TRBV20-1 to TRBJ1-5, with a weak D call TRBD1 (6 bases). The length of the CDR3 is 14 residues. The V end lost 4 bases, the J end lost 0 bases, and 10 bases lay between the germline ends. Looked up from germline, CDR1 is DFQATT and CDR2 is SNEGSKA (reference sequence). CDR3 amino acids: CSATTGYSNQPQHF. CDR3 DNA: TGCAGTGCTACGACAGGCTATAGCAATCAGCCCCAGCATTTT.

This chain joins TRBV27 and TRBJ1-5; possibly TRBD1 for D (6 bases). The CDR3 spans 13 residues. Trimming cost V 6 bases and J 5 bases, with 11 bases left between them. Germline V gene lookup returns CDR1 MNHEY and CDR2 SMNVEV (reference sequence). The DNA for the CDR3 is TGTGCCAGCAGCCAGAACAGGGATCAGCCCCAGCATTTT. Its protein product is CASSQNRDQPQHF.

The chain is built from TRBV20-1 and TRBJ2-3; 12 bases are a match to TRBD2. Trimming took 4 bases from V and 6 from J; bases not matched to a gene: 5. Germline CDR1 is DFQATT and CDR2 is SNEGSKA (reference sequence). This CDR3 spans 14 amino acids. DNA of the CDR3: TGCAGTGCTATAGGACTAGCGGGAAGCGATACGCAGTATTTT. Its translation: CSAIGLAGSDTQYF.

This sequence joins TRBV12-3 or TRBV12-4 and TRBJ2-5; TRBD2 matches 7 bases. Germline trimming cut 7 bases from V and 1 base from J; bases unmatched to any gene: 3. The CDR3 runs 13 residues. This CDR3 is CASNRLAQETQYF. CDR3 sequence (DNA): TGTGCCAGCAACAGACTAGCCCAAGAGACCCAGTACTTC.